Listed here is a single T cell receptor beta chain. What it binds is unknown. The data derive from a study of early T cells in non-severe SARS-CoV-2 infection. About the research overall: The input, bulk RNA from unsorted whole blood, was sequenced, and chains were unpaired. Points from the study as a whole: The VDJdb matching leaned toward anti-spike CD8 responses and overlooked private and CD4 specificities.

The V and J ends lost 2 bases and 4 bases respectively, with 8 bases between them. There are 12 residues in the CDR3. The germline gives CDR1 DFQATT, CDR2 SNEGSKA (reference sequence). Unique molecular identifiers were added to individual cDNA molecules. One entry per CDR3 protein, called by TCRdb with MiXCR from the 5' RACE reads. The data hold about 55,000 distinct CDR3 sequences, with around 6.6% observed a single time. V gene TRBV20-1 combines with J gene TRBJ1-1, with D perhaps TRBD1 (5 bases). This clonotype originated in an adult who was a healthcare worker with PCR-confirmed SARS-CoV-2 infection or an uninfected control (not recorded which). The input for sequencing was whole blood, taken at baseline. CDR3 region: CSARQGVTEAFF. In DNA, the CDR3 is TGCAGTGCTAGACAGGGTGTCACTGAAGCTTTCTTT.